The clone carrying this TCR beta chain was observed at least ten times. Germline CDR1 SGHTA, CDR2 FQGNSA. J lost 15 bases, V lost 3 bases, and 10 bases had no gene match. This CDR3 has 13 residues. TCRdb re-derived calls from the 5' RACE reads in MiXCR, one entry per CDR3 protein. This sample has more than 60,000 distinct CDR3 sequences, with 15% to 20% found just once. The data originate from a study of T cells of healthy individuals. The rearrangement links TRBV7-2 to TRBJ2-1, with TRBD2 matching 8 bases. The TCR was taken from a human donor in good health. The CDR3 region is CASSFLQAGGPFF. In DNA, the CDR3 is TGTGCCAGCAGCTTCCTTCAGGCGGGAGGACCGTTCTTC.